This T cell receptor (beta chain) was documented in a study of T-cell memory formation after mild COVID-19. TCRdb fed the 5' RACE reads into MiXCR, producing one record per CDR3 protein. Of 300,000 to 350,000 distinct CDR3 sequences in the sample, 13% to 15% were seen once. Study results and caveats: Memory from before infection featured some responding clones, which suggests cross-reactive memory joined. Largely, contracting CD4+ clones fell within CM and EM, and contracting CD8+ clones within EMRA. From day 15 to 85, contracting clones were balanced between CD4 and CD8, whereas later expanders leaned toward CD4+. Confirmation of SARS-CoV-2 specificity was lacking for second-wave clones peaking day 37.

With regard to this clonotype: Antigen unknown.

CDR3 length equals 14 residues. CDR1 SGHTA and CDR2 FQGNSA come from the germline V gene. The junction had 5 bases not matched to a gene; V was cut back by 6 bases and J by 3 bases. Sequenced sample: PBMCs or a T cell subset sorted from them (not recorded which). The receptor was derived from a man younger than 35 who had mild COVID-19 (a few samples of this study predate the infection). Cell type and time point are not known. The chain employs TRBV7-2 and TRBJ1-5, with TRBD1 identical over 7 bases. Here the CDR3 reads CASREGQLNQPQHF. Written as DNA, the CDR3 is TGTGCCAGCAGGGAGGGACAGCTCAATCAGCCCCAGCATTTT.